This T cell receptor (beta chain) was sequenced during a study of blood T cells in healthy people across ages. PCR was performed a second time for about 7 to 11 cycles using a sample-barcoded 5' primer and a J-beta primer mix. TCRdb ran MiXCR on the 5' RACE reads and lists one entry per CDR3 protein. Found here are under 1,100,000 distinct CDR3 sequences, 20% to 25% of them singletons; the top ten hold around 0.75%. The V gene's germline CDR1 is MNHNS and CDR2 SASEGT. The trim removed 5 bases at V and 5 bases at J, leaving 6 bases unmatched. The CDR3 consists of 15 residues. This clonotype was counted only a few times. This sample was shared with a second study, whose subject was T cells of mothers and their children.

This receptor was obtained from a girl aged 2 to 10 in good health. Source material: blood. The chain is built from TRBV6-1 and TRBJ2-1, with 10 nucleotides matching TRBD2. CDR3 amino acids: CASSREGLADNEQFF. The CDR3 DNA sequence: TGTGCCAGCAGTCGGGAAGGACTAGCGGACAATGAGCAGTTCTTC.